The subject of this entry is one TCR beta chain. The antigen is unknown. Researchers prepared the TRB cDNA libraries using 5' RACE with UMI labels. TCRdb reworked the 5' RACE reads into one entry per CDR3 protein, no DNA. The repertoire shows around 52,000 distinct CDR3 sequences; the top ten hold around 24%. Germline V gene data show CDR1 as LGHNA and CDR2 as YNFKEQ. The CDR3 is 14 residues long. This sample is drawn from a study of CXCR3-negative and CXCR3-positive naive CD8 T cells. Study-wide results and limits: The TRBV-TRBJ usage of naive CXCR3-negative and CXCR3-positive cells was similar, but that of memory cells differed. Upon cryopreservation, CXCR3 expression partially decreased, and most assays used fresh PBMCs.

The rearrangement joins TRBV4-2 to TRBJ1-1; TCRdb's D call, TRBD1, is unchecked because there is no DNA. This TCR derives from a human donor in good health. Some clones in this sample may be carry-over from other donors' samples. The specimen was memory CD8+ T cells from blood. The chain's CDR3 is CASSHGTGSTEAFF.